The entry below describes one TCR beta chain. What it binds is unknown. Specified treatment: around 19 received Ad26.COV2.S at low or high dose, single or two shots; 5 received placebo; per-sample allocation not given. Samples were taken on day 63 after the first vaccine or placebo injection. Only in-frame clones appear in the TCRdb table, and some are missing; sequencing was by immunoSEQ multiplex PCR. The sample includes approximately 250,000 clones, roughly nine tenths of them seen just once. CDR1 is SEHNR, CDR2 FQNEAQ, per germline (reference sequence). The CDR3 is made up of 16 amino acids. V lost 4 bases, J lost 4 bases, and 16 bases lay in between. The data were obtained in a study of Ad26.COV2.S vaccination and SARS-CoV-2 variants. Study observations and caveats: The authors reported substantial breadth in spike-specific CD8+ and CD4+ T cell responses after vaccination.

The specimen comprised peripheral blood, sampled in a trial of Ad26.COV2.S vaccine versus placebo. The receptor was derived from a person between 18 and 65 years old who received the Ad26.COV2.S COVID-19 vaccine or a placebo. The chain has TRBV7-9 and TRBJ2-2; D is perhaps TRBD1 or TRBD2 (6 bases each). This CDR3 reads CASSYNRGGITGELFF. DNA for the CDR3: TGTGCCAGCAGCTACAACCGAGGGGGGATCACCGGGGAGCTGTTTTTT.